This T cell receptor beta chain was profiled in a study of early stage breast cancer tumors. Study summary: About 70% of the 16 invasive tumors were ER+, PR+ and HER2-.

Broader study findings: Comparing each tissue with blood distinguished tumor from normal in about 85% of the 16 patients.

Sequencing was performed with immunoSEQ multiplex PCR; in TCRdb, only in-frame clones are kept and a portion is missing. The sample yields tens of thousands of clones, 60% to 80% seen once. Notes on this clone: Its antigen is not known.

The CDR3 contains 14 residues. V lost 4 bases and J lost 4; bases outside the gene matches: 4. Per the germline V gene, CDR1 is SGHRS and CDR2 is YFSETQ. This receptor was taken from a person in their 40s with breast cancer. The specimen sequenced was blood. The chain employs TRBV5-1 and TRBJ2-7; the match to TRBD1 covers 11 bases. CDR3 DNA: TGCGCCAGCAGCACCGGACAGGGGGCTTACGAGCAGTACTTC. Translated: CASSTGQGAYEQYF.